The following is a T cell receptor beta chain sequence with its context. Per the original data handling: Estimation of nucleated cell counts relied on the amplification of reference gene primers. Libraries were prepared by immunoSEQ multiplex PCR; TCRdb keeps only in-frame clonotypes and omits some of them. The V and J calls and clone size were taken over from that table, and D and trimming were inferred from the DNA. The sample consists of tens of thousands of clones, approximately 90% of them appearing once. The entry originates in a study of blood T cell repertoires in COVID-19. As for the study in general: The analysed material was cDNA or gDNA that came from T cells, B-cell-depleted T cells, or PBMCs.

This sequence was found in a human donor with active COVID-19. The donor label of this sample is uncertain. The source material was peripheral blood.

CDR3 bases: TGTGCCAGCAGCACTACTAGAATGGAGACCCAGTACTTC. It codes for CASSTTRMETQYF. This rearrangement joins TRBV11-1 to TRBJ2-5; the D gene is possibly TRBD2 (5 bases). The germline V gene has CDR1 SGHAT and CDR2 FQDESV (reference sequence). There are 13 residues in the CDR3. Trimming took off 5 bases at V and 5 bases at J, with 12 bases between the two ends.